The 7 T cell receptor beta chains below were found in one sample sequenced in a study of Ad26.COV2.S vaccination and SARS-CoV-2 variants. This sample's treatment: 19 received Ad26.COV2.S at low or high dose, single or two shots; 5 received placebo; per-sample allocation not given. Sampling took place 63 days after the first vaccine or placebo injection. TCRdb's table, derived via immunoSEQ multiplex PCR, lists solely in-frame clones and lacks some. The profile shows a few hundred thousand clones, around 86% of them singletons. The sequencing here drew on peripheral blood, taken in a trial of Ad26.COV2.S vaccine versus placebo. The source is a person between 18 and 65 years old who received the Ad26.COV2.S COVID-19 vaccine or a placebo.

This chain's CDR3 is CASSSGQGSIGTEAFF. As DNA, the CDR3 is TGTGCCAGTAGTTCCGGACAGGGCTCGATAGGCACTGAAGCTTTCTTT. The chain uses TRBV19 and TRBJ1-1, with TRBD1 matching over 8 bases. CDR1 and CDR2 (germline): LNHDA, SQIVND (reference sequence). The CDR3 is 16 residues long. With 5 bases clipped from V and 4 bases from J, the junction kept 12 bases outside the gene matches.

The chain links TRBV6-5 to TRBJ2-5; D remains ambiguous. Trimming left V 7 bases short and J 3 bases short, with 18 bases between. In germline, CDR1 is MNHEY, CDR2 SVGAGI. This CDR3 spans 15 amino acids. The CDR3 reads CASTTLLELKETQYF. CDR3 DNA: TGTGCCAGCACTACCTTACTGGAACTGAAAGAGACCCAGTACTTC.

This sequence joins TRBV2 and TRBJ1-4; unclear D gene. CDR1 and CDR2 from the germline V gene are SNHLY and FYNNEI. V lost 7 bases and J lost 4, with 16 bases in between. This CDR3 comprises 15 residues. As DNA, the CDR3 is TGTGCCAGCACCCGGTTGGCGGGAGGTAATGAAAAACTGTTTTTT. This sequence encodes CASTRLAGGNEKLFF.

This chain joins TRBV20-1 and TRBJ1-1; the D gene is possibly TRBD1 (6 bases). The CDR3 contains 11 residues. The V and J ends lost 6 bases and 9 bases respectively, with 14 bases between them. Germline CDR1 DFQATT, CDR2 SNEGSKA (reference sequence). CDR3 sequence reads: CSARGGGKAFF. As DNA, the CDR3 is TGCAGTGCAAGGGGGGGCGGAAAAGCTTTCTTT.

The chain employs TRBV6-5 and TRBJ1-3; D gene uncertain. CDR1 is MNHEY and CDR2 is SVGAGI in the germline V gene. With 7 bases removed from V and 2 bases from J, the gap between germline ends came to 6 bases. The CDR3 is made up of 12 amino acids. Here the CDR3 reads CASMRAGNTIYF. CDR3 nucleotides: TGTGCCAGCATGAGGGCTGGAAACACCATATATTTT.

The chain employs TRBV18 and TRBJ1-3, with D unresolved. This CDR3 spans 15 amino acids. CDR1 and CDR2 from the germline V gene are KGHSH and LQKENI. Trimming left V 0 bases short and J 4 bases short, with 10 bases between. CDR3: CASSPPVDYGNTIYF. For the CDR3, the DNA is TGTGCCAGCTCACCACCCGTTGACTACGGAAACACCATATATTTT.

This clone was counted a few times. The V call is TRBV6-6, the J call TRBJ1-1; D is ambiguous. The V and J ends lost 2 bases and 7 bases respectively, with 8 bases between them. Germline CDR1 MNHNY, CDR2 SVGAGI (reference sequence). There are 12 residues in the CDR3. Written as DNA, the CDR3 is TGTGCCAGCAGTTACGACTGGGGTGAAGCTTTCTTT. Its protein is CASSYDWGEAFF.